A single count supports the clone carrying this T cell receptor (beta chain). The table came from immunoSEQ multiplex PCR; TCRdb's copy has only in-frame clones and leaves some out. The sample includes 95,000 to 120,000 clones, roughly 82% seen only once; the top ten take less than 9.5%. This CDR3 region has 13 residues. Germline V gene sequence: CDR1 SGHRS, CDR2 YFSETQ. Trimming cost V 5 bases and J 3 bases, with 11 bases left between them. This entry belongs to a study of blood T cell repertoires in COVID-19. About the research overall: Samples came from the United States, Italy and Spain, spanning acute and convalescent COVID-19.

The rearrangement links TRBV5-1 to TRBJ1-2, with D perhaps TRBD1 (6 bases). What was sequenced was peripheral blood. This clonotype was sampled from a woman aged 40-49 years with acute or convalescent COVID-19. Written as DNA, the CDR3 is TGCGCCAGCAGTTTATACAGGGACTATGGCTACACCTTC. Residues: CASSLYRDYGYTF.